This T cell receptor beta chain was obtained from a study of shared clonotypes between healthy human individuals. General study points: Clonotypes shared by all four donors outscored non-shared clonotypes in generation probability.

This clone was seen ten or more times. As yet, its antigen is unknown. A split of CD4+ cells into CD45RA+ naive and CD45RA-negative memory subsets was performed. The method was immunoSEQ multiplex PCR; TCRdb's version includes in-frame clones alone and lacks a portion of them. The table has millions of clones, roughly 93% seen once. The CDR3 has 15 amino acids. V was cut by 0 bases and J by 3 bases, with 9 bases left in between. In germline, CDR1 is KGHSH, CDR2 LQKENI. The sequenced material came from naive CD4+ T cells from PBMCs. As to subset: CD45RA+ positively selected. The chain combines TRBV18 with TRBJ2-4; D ambiguous. The sequence derives from a man younger than 30 in good health. Some clones in this sample may be carry-over from other donors' samples. Written as DNA, the CDR3 is TGTGCCAGCTCACCACCGGTCGATGGCAAAAACATTCAGTACTTC. As protein: CASSPPVDGKNIQYF.